This entry features one T cell receptor beta chain sequence. What it binds is not known. Germline and genes here are mouse. These data come from a study of tissue T cells after allogeneic stem cell transplantation. Study results and limitations: Blood and spleen captured only part of the tissue TCR repertoire. Motif-based clustering found tissue-specific repertoire signatures shared across patients, though few clones were shared. Some tissue clones might be persisting host cells; their alloreactivity or antigen specificity was not determined.

Some clones are missing from TCRdb's copy, which holds only in-frame ones; the method was immunoSEQ multiplex PCR. The repertoire consists of 40,000 to 50,000 clones, with around 72% occurring once and the leading ten covering around 0.52%. This receptor was obtained from a pool of C57BL/6 mice in good health. Sequencing used sorted cells pooled from one or two spleens.

CDR3 region: CASSLEGYNNQAPLF. Incomplete CDR3 DNA: TGTGCCAGCTCTCTCGAGGGGTATAACAACCAGGCTCCGCTT. The V gene is TRBV12-2, the J gene TRBJ1-5, with D possibly being TRBD1 (5 bases). The read ends 1 residue before the CDR3 terminus; that terminus is restored from the germline J gene. The CDR3 has 15 amino acids. CDR1 and CDR2 (germline): SGHLS, HYDKME. Trimming removed 0 bases from V and 0 bases from J, with 8 bases in between.